The clone carrying this T cell receptor beta chain was found many times. Each TCR cDNA molecule bore a unique molecular identifier. Using its own MiXCR run on the 5' RACE reads, TCRdb lists one record per CDR3 protein. The sample has some 7,200 distinct CDR3 sequences; roughly a tenth are singletons. This sample's time point: sample taken at primary tumor resection. Patients with untreated early-stage non-small cell lung cancer, numbering some 72, were the donors. Frozen PBMC, nontumor lung or tumor provided whole RNA, which was sequenced unsorted. This sample was taken from a study of spatial heterogeneity in lung cancer. In the study overall: Beta-chain sequences consistently outnumbered alpha-chain sequences in detection.

Per the germline V gene, CDR1 is SGHVS and CDR2 is FNYEAQ. The CDR3 is 16 residues long. Trimming left V 1 base short and J 7 bases short, with 16 bases between. The sample here was normal lung tissue next to the tumor, taken at surgery. This rearrangement joins TRBV7-6 to TRBJ2-2; TRBD1 might be the D (6 bases). The TCR comes from a male donor with early-stage non-small cell lung cancer. CDR3 coding DNA: TGTGCCAGCAGCTTAGTCGAGCAGGGGCAAGGCGGGGAGCTGTTTTTT. Translated, it gives CASSLVEQGQGGELFF. The entire variable domain, with the rest obtained from reference TRBV7-6 and TRBJ2-2, is as follows: GAGVSQSPRYKVTKRGQDVALRCDPISGHVSLYWYRQALGQGPEFLTYFNYEAQQDKSGLPNDRFSAERPEGSISTLTIQRTEQRDSAMYRCASSLVEQGQGGELFFGEGSRLTVL.